This note documents a single T cell receptor (beta chain) sequence. The data derive from a study of monozygotic twins with inflammatory bowel disease. TCRdb reprocessed the 5' RACE reads; each CDR3 protein has one entry and no DNA is given. This table lists about 160,000 distinct CDR3 sequences. The germline gives CDR1 SGHRS, CDR2 YFSETQ. CDR3 length: 16 amino acids. Sequenced sample: blood. The V call is TRBV5-1, the J call TRBJ1-1. The source of this sequence is a human donor with ulcerative colitis or Crohn's disease, or a healthy co-twin of an affected twin (not recorded which). CDR3 loop: CASSLSVVDSSTEAFF.